Only a few counts were recorded for the clone carrying this T cell receptor beta chain. Its specificity is not known. This sample is drawn from a study of T cells after yellow fever vaccination. Notes on the study in general: A secondary response was less intense yet reached its peak sooner, at day 5 versus 15.

Trimming left V 9 bases short and J 6 bases short, with 15 bases between. Germline V lookup: CDR1 KGHDR, CDR2 SFDVKD. CDR3 size: 13 residues. Each CDR3 protein is one row after TCRdb ran MiXCR on the 5' RACE reads. The data show hundreds of thousands of distinct CDR3 sequences, with over 15% seen just once and 18% held by the top ten. This chain joins TRBV24-1 and TRBJ2-3; D is perhaps TRBD1 (5 bases). Sequencing used PBMCs, obtained before the yellow fever booster vaccination. The clonotype was recovered from a man aged 18 to 35 who received the YFV17D yellow fever vaccine. CDR3 amino acids: CATSQGLDDTQYF. The CDR3 bases are TGTGCCACCTCCCAGGGTCTCGACGATACGCAGTATTTT.